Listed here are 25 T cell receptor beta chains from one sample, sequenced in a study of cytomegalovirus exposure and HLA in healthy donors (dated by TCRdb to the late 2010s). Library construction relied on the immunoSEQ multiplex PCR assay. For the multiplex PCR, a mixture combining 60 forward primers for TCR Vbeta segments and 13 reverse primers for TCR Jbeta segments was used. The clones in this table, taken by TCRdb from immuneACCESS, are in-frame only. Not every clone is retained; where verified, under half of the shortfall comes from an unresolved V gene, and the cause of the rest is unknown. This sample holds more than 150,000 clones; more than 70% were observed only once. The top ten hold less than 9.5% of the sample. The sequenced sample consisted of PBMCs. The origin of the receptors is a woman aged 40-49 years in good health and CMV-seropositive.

CDR3 protein: CASKDREGFGGYTF. CDR3 sequence (DNA): TGTGCCAGCAAGGACAGGGAGGGTTTCGGTGGCTACACCTTC. The V and J genes are TRBV6-5 and TRBJ1-2, with 8 bases aligning to TRBD1. J was trimmed by 7 bases and V by 7 bases; bases with no gene match: 11. This CDR3 has 14 residues. The germline V gene has CDR1 MNHEY and CDR2 SVGAGI.

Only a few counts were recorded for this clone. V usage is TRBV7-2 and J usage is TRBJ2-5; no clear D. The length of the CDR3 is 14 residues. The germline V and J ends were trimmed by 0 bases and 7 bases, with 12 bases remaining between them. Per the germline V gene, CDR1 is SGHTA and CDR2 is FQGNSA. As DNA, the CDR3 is TGTGCCAGCAGCTTAGCCCCTCGCCAGTTGACCCAGTACTTC. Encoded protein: CASSLAPRQLTQYF. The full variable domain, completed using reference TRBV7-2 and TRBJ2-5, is GAGVSQSPSNKVTEKGKDVELRCDPISGHTALYWYRQSLGQGLEFLIYFQGNSAPDKSGLPSDRFSAERTGGSVSTLTIQRTQQEDSAVYLCASSLAPRQLTQYFGPGTRLLVL.

The CDR3 region has the DNA TGTGCCAGCAGTTTATCCAACCTGGGGCAGGGCGCCTATGGCTACACCTTC. This translates into CASSLSNLGQGAYGYTF. The chain combines TRBV27 with TRBJ1-2, with D maybe TRBD1 (5 bases). The ends were cut back, 0 bases at V and 4 bases at J, with 18 bases in the middle. Germline V lookup: CDR1 MNHEY, CDR2 SMNVEV (reference sequence). The CDR3 totals 17 residues.

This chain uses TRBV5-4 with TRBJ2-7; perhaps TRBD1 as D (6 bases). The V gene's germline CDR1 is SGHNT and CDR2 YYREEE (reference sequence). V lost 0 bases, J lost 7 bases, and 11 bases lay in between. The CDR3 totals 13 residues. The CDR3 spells CASSLVGTPEQYF. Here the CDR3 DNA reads TGTGCCAGCAGCTTGGTAGGGACACCTGAGCAGTACTTC. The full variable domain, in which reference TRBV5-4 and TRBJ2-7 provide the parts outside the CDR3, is ETGVTQSPTHLIKTRGQQVTLRCSSQSGHNTVSWYQQALGQGPQFIFQYYREEENGRGNFPPRFSGLQFPNYSSELNVNALELDDSALYLCASSLVGTPEQYFGPGTRLTVT.

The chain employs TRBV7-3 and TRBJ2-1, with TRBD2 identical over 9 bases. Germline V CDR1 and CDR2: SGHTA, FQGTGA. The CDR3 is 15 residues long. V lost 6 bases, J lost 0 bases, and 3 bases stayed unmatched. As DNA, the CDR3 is TGTGCCAGCAGGCTTAGCGGGAGCTCCTACAATGAGCAGTTCTTC. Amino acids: CASRLSGSSYNEQFF.

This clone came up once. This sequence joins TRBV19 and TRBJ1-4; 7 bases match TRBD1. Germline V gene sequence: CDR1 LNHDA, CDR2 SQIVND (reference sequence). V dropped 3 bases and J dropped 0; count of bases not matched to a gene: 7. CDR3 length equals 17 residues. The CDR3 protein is CASSIPRDSTTNEKLFF. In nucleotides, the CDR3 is TGTGCCAGTAGTATTCCCCGGGACAGCACAACTAATGAAAAACTGTTTTTT.

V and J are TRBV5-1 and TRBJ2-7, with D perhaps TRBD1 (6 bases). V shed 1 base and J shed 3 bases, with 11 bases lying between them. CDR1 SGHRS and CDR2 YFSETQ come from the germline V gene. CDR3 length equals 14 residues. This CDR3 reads CASSLSLGGYEQYF. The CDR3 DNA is TGCGCCAGCAGCTTGTCCCTAGGGGGCTACGAGCAGTACTTC.

This chain's CDR3 is CASSQGWDSSYEQYF. The CDR3 DNA reads as TGCGCCAGCAGCCAAGGCTGGGACAGCTCCTACGAGCAGTACTTC. V is TRBV4-1 and J is TRBJ2-7, with 7 bases aligning to TRBD1. This CDR3 has 15 amino acids. In germline, CDR1 is MGHRA, CDR2 YSYEKL. The J segment lost 0 bases and the V segment lost 1 base, leaving 3 bases of the junction unmatched.

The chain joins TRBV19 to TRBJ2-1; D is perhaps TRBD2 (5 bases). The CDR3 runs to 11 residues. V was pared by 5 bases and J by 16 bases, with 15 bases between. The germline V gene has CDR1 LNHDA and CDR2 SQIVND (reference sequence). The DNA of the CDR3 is TGTGCCAGTAGTTCCTACACCGGGATCTTCTTC. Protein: CASSSYTGIFF. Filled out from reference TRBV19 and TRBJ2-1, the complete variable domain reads DGGITQSPKYLFRKEGQNVTLSCEQNLNHDAMYWYRQDPGQGLRLIYYSQIVNDFQKGDIAEGYSVSREKKESFPLTVTSAQKNPTAFYLCASSSYTGIFFGPGTRLTVL.

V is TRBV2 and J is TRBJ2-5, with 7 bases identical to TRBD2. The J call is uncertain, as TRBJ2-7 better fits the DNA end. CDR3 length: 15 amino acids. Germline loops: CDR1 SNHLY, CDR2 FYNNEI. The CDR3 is CASSEWTRISYEQYF. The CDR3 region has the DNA TGTGCCAGCAGTGAATGGACTAGGATCAGCTACGAGCAGTACTTC.

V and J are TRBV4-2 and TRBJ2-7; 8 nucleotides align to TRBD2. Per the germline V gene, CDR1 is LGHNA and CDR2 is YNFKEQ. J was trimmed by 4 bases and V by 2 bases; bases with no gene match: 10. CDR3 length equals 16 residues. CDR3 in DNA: TGTGCCAGCAGCCAACTTACAGCGGGAGCGGAGTACGAGCAGTACTTC. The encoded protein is CASSQLTAGAEYEQYF.

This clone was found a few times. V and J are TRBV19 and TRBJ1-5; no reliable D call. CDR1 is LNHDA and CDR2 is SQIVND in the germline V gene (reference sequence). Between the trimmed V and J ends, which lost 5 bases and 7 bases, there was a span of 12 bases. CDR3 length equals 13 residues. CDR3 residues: CASSPSTEQPQHF. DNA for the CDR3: TGTGCCAGTAGTCCCTCGACTGAGCAGCCCCAGCATTTT.

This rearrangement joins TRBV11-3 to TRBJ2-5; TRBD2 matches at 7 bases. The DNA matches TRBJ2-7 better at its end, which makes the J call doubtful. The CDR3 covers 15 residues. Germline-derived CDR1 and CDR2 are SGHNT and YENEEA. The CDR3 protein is CASSVGWGGGYEQYF. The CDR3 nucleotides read TGTGCCAGCTCCGTGGGATGGGGGGGAGGCTACGAGCAGTACTTC.

The CDR3: CASSPDRDQQYF. Here the CDR3 DNA reads TGCGCCAGCAGCCCTGACAGGGACCAGCAGTACTTC. V is TRBV5-1 and J is TRBJ2-7, with 7 bases lining up with TRBD1. The CDR3 has 12 amino acids. J was trimmed by 8 bases and V by 4 bases; bases with no gene match: 6. CDR1 and CDR2 (germline): SGHRS, YFSETQ.

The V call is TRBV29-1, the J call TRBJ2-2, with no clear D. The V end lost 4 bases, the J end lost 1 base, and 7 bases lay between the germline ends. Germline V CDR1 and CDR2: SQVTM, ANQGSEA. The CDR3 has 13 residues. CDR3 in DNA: TGCAGCGTTGTTGTACAGAACACCGGGGAGCTGTTTTTT. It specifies CSVVVQNTGELFF.

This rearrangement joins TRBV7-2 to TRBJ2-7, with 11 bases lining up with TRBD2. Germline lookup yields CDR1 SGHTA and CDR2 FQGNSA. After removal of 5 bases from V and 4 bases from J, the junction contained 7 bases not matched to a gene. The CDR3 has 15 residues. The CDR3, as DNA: TGTGCCAGCAGCCAAACTAGCGGGAGTAGTTACGAGCAGTACTTC. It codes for CASSQTSGSSYEQYF.

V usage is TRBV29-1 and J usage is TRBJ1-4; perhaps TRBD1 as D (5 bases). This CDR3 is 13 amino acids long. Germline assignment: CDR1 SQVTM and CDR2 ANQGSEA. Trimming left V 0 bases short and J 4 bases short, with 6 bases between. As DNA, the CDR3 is TGCAGCGTTGAAGAAGACAGTAATGAAAAACTGTTTTTT. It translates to CSVEEDSNEKLFF.

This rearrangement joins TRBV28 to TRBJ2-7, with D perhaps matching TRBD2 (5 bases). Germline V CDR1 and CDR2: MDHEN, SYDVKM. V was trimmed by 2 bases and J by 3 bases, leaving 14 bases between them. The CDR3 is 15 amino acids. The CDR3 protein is CASSLTSGAVYEQYF. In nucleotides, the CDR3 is TGTGCCAGCAGTTTAACGAGCGGAGCCGTCTACGAGCAGTACTTC. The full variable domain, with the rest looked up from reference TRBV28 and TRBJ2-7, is DVKVTQSSRYLVKRTGEKVFLECVQDMDHENMFWYRQDPGLGLRLIYFSYDVKMKEKGDIPEGYSVSREKKERFSLILESASTNQTSMYLCASSLTSGAVYEQYFGPGTRLTVT.

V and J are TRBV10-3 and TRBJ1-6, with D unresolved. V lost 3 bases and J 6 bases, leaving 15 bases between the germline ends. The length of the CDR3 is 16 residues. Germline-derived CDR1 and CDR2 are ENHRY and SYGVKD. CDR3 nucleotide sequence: TGTGCCATCAGTGACAGCGTCCTCAAGGCTAATTCACCCCTCCACTTT. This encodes CAISDSVLKANSPLHF.

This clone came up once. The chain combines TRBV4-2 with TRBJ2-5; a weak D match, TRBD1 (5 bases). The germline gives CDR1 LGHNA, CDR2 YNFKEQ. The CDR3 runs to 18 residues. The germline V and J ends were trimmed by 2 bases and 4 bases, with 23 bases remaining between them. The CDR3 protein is CASSQNVIRGKTRETQYF. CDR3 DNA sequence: TGTGCCAGCAGCCAAAATGTTATAAGGGGTAAGACGAGAGAGACCCAGTACTTC.

The CDR3: CGYRDSQYNEQFF. The CDR3 nucleotides are TGCGGCTACCGGGACAGTCAGTACAATGAGCAGTTCTTC. The V call is TRBV29-1, the J call TRBJ2-1; 7 positions agree with TRBD1. This CDR3 spans 13 amino acids. The V gene's germline CDR1 is SQVTM and CDR2 ANQGSEA.

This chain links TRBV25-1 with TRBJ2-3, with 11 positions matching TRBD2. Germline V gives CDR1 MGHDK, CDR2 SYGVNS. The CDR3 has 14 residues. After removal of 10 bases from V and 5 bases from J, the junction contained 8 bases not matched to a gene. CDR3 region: CATQLAGGRDTQYF. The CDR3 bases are TGTGCCACTCAGTTAGCGGGAGGGCGAGATACGCAGTATTTT.

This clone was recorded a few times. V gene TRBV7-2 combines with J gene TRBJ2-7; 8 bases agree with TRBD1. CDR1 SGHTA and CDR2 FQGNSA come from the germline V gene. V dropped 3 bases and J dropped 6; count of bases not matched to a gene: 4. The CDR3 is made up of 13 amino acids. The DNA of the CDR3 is TGTGCCAGCAGCTTCGACAGGGGTAGCGAGCAGTACTTC. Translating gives CASSFDRGSEQYF.

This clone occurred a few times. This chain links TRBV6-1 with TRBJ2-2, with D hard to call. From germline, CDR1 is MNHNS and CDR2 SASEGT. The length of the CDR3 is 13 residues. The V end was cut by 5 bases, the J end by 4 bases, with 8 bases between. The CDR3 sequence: CASSRSPTGELFF. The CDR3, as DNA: TGTGCCAGCAGTCGGTCTCCCACCGGGGAGCTGTTTTTT.

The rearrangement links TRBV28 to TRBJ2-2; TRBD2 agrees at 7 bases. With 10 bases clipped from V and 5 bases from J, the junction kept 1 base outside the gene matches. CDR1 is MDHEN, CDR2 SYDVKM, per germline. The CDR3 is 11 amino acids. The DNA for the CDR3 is TGTGCCACAGCGGGGACCGGGGAGCTGTTTTTT. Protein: CATAGTGELFF.